Listed below are T cell receptor beta chains from one sample, sequenced in a study of CD8+ T cells in alopecia areata. Assay: immunoSEQ multiplex PCR; the TCRdb copy retains only in-frame clones and omits some. Among about 190,000 clones listed, 45% to 65% were seen once. Sequences were derived from CD4+ T cells sorted from blood, sampled at week 4, from a patient treated with tofacitinib. The receptors stem from a human donor with alopecia areata. Each CDR3 is given with its conserved first and last residue. Each record gives: D gene, clone size, J gene, V gene, CDR3 DNA, CDR3 protein. The D gene is left open where the match is weak. Not every row has a clone size; where given, it reads once, few, many or a size class.

>TRBD1|NA|TRBJ1-5|TRBV6-5
TGTGCCAGCAGCCGGGGACAGGGGTTTAGTCAGCCCCAGCATTTT
CASSRGQGFSQPQHF
>TRBD2|once|TRBJ2-1|TRBV9
TGTGCCAGCAGCGCCCCCAGCGGGAGCTCCTACAATGAGCAGTTCTTC
CASSAPSGSSYNEQFF
>NA|NA|TRBJ2-2|TRBV4-2
TGTGCCAGCGTCCCGGTCCTTAGCGCCGAGGGCTTCGGGGAGCTGTTTTTT
CASVPVLSAEGFGELFF
>NA|NA|TRBJ2-7|TRBV7-2
TGTGCCAGCAGCGAAACTTGGGGACATCAGTTCAGTTGGCAGTACTTC
CASSETWGHQFSWQYF
>NA|NA|TRBJ1-4|TRBV6-5
TGTGCCAGCAGTTTACGGGTGGGACGTAATGAAAAACTGTTTTTT
CASSLRVGRNEKLFF
>NA|NA|TRBJ2-3|TRBV2
TGTGCCAGCGGAAGGGGACCCACAGATACGCAGTATTTT
CASGRGPTDTQYF
>NA|NA|TRBJ2-1|TRBV30
TGTGCCTCGCCCCAGGGGGGGAATGAGCAGTTCTTC
CASPQGGNEQFF
>TRBD1|NA|TRBJ1-2|TRBV5-1
TGCGCCAGCAGCATTAAAGGACAGGCCGGGGAGGGCTACACCTTC
CASSIKGQAGEGYTF
>NA|few|TRBJ2-7|TRBV6-5
TGTGCCAGCAGATCTGGGACCTACGAGCAGTACTTC
CASRSGTYEQYF
>NA|few|TRBJ2-7|TRBV29-1
TGCAGCGCGAGCGGGCCCTACGCCTACGAGCAGTACTTC
CSASGPYAYEQYF
>NA|NA|TRBJ2-7|TRBV10-3
TGTGCCATCAGTGCCCCTCAGAGCTACGAGCAGTACTTC
CAISAPQSYEQYF
>NA|NA|TRBJ2-7|TRBV9
TGTGCCAGCAGCCCAGCTCCCTCCTACGAGCAGTACTTC
CASSPAPSYEQYF
>TRBD2|NA|TRBJ2-3|TRBV4-2
TGTGCCAGCAGCCAACTGACTAGCGGGAGGGGCACGCAGTATTTT
CASSQLTSGRGTQYF
>NA|NA|TRBJ2-2|TRBV10-2
TGCGCCAGCAGTGAGCTCCGGCGGGCCACCGGGGAGCTGTTTTTT
CASSELRRATGELFF
>TRBD1|NA|TRBJ2-5|TRBV29-1
TGCAGCGTTGTTCAGGGGGCACAAGAGACCCAGTACTTC
CSVVQGAQETQYF
>NA|few|TRBJ1-2|TRBV10-3
TGTGCCATCAGTGATAGGAAGGAGGGTGGCTACACCTTC
CAISDRKEGGYTF
>NA|NA|TRBJ2-3|TRBV2
TGTGCCAGCAGGACAGACACAGATACGCAGTATTTT
CASRTDTDTQYF
>TRBD1|few|TRBJ2-5|TRBV2
TGTGCCAGCAGCCCCGGGACAGGGTGGGAGACCCAGTACTTC
CASSPGTGWETQYF
>NA|NA|TRBJ1-2|TRBV18
TGTGCCAGCTCACCGACTCGAAGGGGTTCAGATGGCTACACCTTC
CASSPTRRGSDGYTF
>TRBD2|NA|TRBJ2-1|TRBV7-8
TGTGCCAGCAGCTCGGCTTCCGGGACTAGCGGATTCTTC
CASSSASGTSGFF
>NA|few|TRBJ1-4|TRBV7-2
TGTGCCAGCAGCCTCAGGGCGACTAATGAAAAACTGTTTTTT
CASSLRATNEKLFF
>NA|NA|TRBJ1-2|TRBV7-9
TGTGCCAGCAGCCTGACAGTTGGGCGCGGCTACACCTTC
CASSLTVGRGYTF
>NA|NA|TRBJ2-2|TRBV2
TGTGCCAGCAGTGAAGTCGCTAGTGGGGCCGGGGAGCTGTTTTTT
CASSEVASGAGELFF
>TRBD1|NA|TRBJ2-7|TRBV5-1
TGCGCCAGCAGCATATACGCTACCTCGGACAGGGGAGGAACCTACGAGCAGTACTTC
CASSIYATSDRGGTYEQYF
>TRBD1|NA|TRBJ2-5|TRBV29-1
TGCAGCGTCGACCGGGACAGGGATGTGGAGACCCAGTACTTC
CSVDRDRDVETQYF
>NA|NA|TRBJ1-6|TRBV30
TGTGCCTGGAGTGTACTTGTAGATAATTCACCCCTCCACTTT
CAWSVLVDNSPLHF
>NA|NA|TRBJ2-1|TRBV4-3
TGCGCCAGCAGCCAAGGTCGGGAGTCGCTGGGGGTGAATGAGCAGTTCTTC
CASSQGRESLGVNEQFF
>TRBD1|NA|TRBJ1-1|TRBV30
TGTGCCTGGAGGACAGGGTTGAACACTGAAGCTTTCTTT
CAWRTGLNTEAFF
>NA|once|TRBJ1-4|TRBV27
TGTGCCAGCAGTTTAGTACAGAATAATGAAAAACTGTTTTTT
CASSLVQNNEKLFF